This T cell receptor (beta chain) was sequenced for a study of neurological immune-mediated disorders. Specified time point: longitudinal time-point 2. PBMCs stored at -80 C, numbering 2 million, were the origin of the unsorted libraries. 5'RACE generated cDNA with 10-nucleotide random UMIs. TCRdb used MiXCR to reprocess the 5' RACE reads, holding one entry per CDR3 protein. Of some 87,000 distinct CDR3 sequences in the sample, 4.5% to 7.5% were seen once. This clonotype came up many times. In germline, CDR1 is SGHRS, CDR2 YFSETQ. The CDR3 consists of 12 residues. Trimming left V 7 bases short and J 1 base short, with 8 bases between.

Sequencing used PBMCs. This TCR came from a woman aged 55-70 years with multiple sclerosis. The chain links TRBV5-1 to TRBJ2-5; unclear D gene. CDR3 sequence reads: CASRRGQETQYF. CDR3 DNA sequence: TGCGCCAGCCGTCGCGGCCAAGAGACCCAGTACTTC.